This T cell receptor beta chain was captured by sequencing in a study of blood T cell repertoires in COVID-19. This CDR3 spans 15 amino acids. Between the trimmed V and J ends, which lost 6 bases and 0 bases, there was a span of 14 bases. Looked up from germline, CDR1 is MNHEY and CDR2 is SVGAGI. Measured with immunoSEQ multiplex PCR; TCRdb has only the in-frame clones, and not every one. The data contain just over 300,000 clones, approximately 85% of them singletons. Cohorts were based on clinical histories the participants reported. The receptor was derived from a man aged 25-45 years who had recovered from COVID-19. The V gene is TRBV6-5, the J gene TRBJ1-2; D possibly corresponds to TRBD1 (6 bases). Sequencing was done on a sample of PBMCs or T cells enriched from blood (not recorded which). CDR3 nucleotides: TGTGCCAGCAGCACCACAGGGTCAGCTAACTATGGCTACACCTTC. Translated: CASSTTGSANYGYTF.